This T cell receptor beta chain derives from a study of beta chain features in type 1 diabetes. This CDR3 has 15 residues. CDR1 and CDR2 (germline): SGHNT, YYREEE (reference sequence). J lost 2 bases, V lost 4 bases, and 2 bases had no gene match. Reverse transcribing all isolated RNA meant expressed TCRB transcripts were sequenced. Assay: immunoSEQ multiplex PCR; the TCRdb copy retains only in-frame clones and omits some. Here the sample spans about 39,000 clones, approximately 49% being singletons. The gene calls are TRBV5-4 and TRBJ2-1, with 11 bases lining up with TRBD2. The sequenced sample consisted of central memory CD4+ T cells from blood. The clonotype was recovered from a woman between 18 and 30 years old in good health. DNA for the CDR3: TGTGCCAGCAGCCTGACTAGCGGGGCCTACAATGAGCAGTTCTTC. Translating gives CASSLTSGAYNEQFF.